Following are 29 T cell receptor beta chains from one sample sequenced in a study of post-analysis software for immune sequencing data (dated by TCRdb to the mid-2010s). General findings and caveats noted by the study authors: Patients showed significantly higher frequencies than controls for roughly five TRBV segments, among them TRBV5-6, TRBV5-1 and TRBV20-1.

To prepare the library, PCR was applied. Sequenced using an Illumina HiSeq 2500. To reduce PCR and sequencing biases, unique molecular identifiers were built into the TCR beta cDNA libraries. The public reads were run again by TCRdb, first through fastp at Q25 and then through MiXCR, and only productive beta chains were kept. CDR3 protein sequences are deduplicated, and each keeps its most common genes and DNA. The sample profile shows about 540,000 distinct CDR3 sequences; roughly 34% of them were found once. The ten largest clonotypes hold approximately 5.4% of the sample. Their antigen targets remain unknown. Sequenced material: blood. All receptors derive from a girl aged 2-17 years with multiple sclerosis.

CDR3 coding DNA: TGCAGCGTCGTAAGTCGGAGGGTGGGCGAGCAGTACTTC. This sequence encodes CSVVSRRVGEQYF. The chain uses TRBV29-1 and TRBJ2-7, with D maybe TRBD2 (6 bases). Between the trimmed V and J ends, which lost 6 bases and 6 bases, there was a span of 18 bases. The CDR3 runs to 13 residues. Germline V lookup: CDR1 SQVTM, CDR2 ANQGSEA.

V and J are TRBV27 and TRBJ1-6, with 8 bases matching TRBD1. CDR1 and CDR2 from the germline V gene are MNHEY and SMNVEV (reference sequence). The CDR3 sequence is 15 residues long. V dropped 5 bases and J dropped 10; count of bases not matched to a gene: 10. CDR3 sequence (DNA): TGTGCCAGCAGTCCCAGACAGGGGATAGGGTCACCCCTCCACTTT. Protein: CASSPRQGIGSPLHF.

This chain links TRBV7-9 with TRBJ2-1, with D perhaps TRBD1 or TRBD2 (6 bases each). Germline V gene sequence: CDR1 SEHNR, CDR2 FQNEAQ (reference sequence). There are 15 residues in the CDR3. Between the trimmed V and J ends, which lost 1 base and 2 bases, there was a span of 9 bases. This CDR3 reads CASSLVGGPYNEQFF. In DNA form, the CDR3 reads TGTGCCAGCAGCTTAGTGGGGGGCCCCTACAATGAGCAGTTCTTC. The full variable domain, its missing parts supplied by reference TRBV7-9 and TRBJ2-1, is DTGVSQNPRHKITKRGQNVTFRCDPISEHNRLYWYRQTLGQGPEFLTYFQNEAQLEKSRLLSDRFSAERPKGSFSTLEIQRTEQGDSAMYLCASSLVGGPYNEQFFGPGTRLTVL.

A word on this clonotype: The CDR3 carries no conserved terminal phenylalanine or tryptophan, so it likely arises from a read error. The chain recombines TRBV29-1 with TRBJ1-2, with TRBD1 as a possible D gene (5 bases). Germline V gene lookup returns CDR1 SQVTM and CDR2 ANQGSEA. The CDR3 contains 14 residues. V shed 6 bases and J shed 4 bases, with 18 bases lying between them. The CDR3 loop is CSVISPGGGYGYTV. DNA of the CDR3: TGCAGCGTGATCAGTCCCGGGGGAGGCTATGGCTACACCGTC.

CDR3 protein: CASSSGQGAWYGYTF. The CDR3 DNA sequence: TGTGCCAGCAGCAGCGGACAGGGGGCTTGGTATGGCTACACCTTC. The genes are TRBV7-9 and TRBJ1-2; 11 nucleotides agree with TRBD1. Losses at the gene ends were 5 bases for V and 5 bases for J; bases not matched to a gene: 7. From germline, CDR1 is SEHNR and CDR2 FQNEAQ (reference sequence). The CDR3 sequence is 15 residues long.

This chain uses TRBV6-5 with TRBJ1-2; maybe TRBD1 (5 bases). Germline V gives CDR1 MNHEY, CDR2 SVGAGI. The CDR3 covers 13 residues. V lost 5 bases to trimming and J lost 7 bases, with 14 bases between them. The chain's CDR3 is CASSRNPQGGYTF. The CDR3 DNA reads as TGTGCCAGCAGTAGGAATCCCCAGGGTGGCTACACCTTC.

The chain is built from TRBV11-2 and TRBJ2-3, with 9 bases matching TRBD2. Germline CDR1 reads SGHAT; CDR2 reads FQNNGV. CDR3 length: 14 residues. V lost 7 bases, J lost 8 bases, and 10 bases stayed unmatched. For the CDR3, the DNA is TGTGCCAGCAAATCTAGCGGGGAGGGGAGTACGCAGTATTTT. It is translated as CASKSSGEGSTQYF.

V is TRBV10-3 and J is TRBJ2-1; TRBD1 aligns across 9 bases. The CDR3 is 15 amino acids. Germline V lookup: CDR1 ENHRY, CDR2 SYGVKD. V was pared by 6 bases and J by 8 bases, with 11 bases of the junction left unmatched. CDR3 nucleotide sequence: TGTGCCATCAGGGCACAGGGGGCGCGAGATCATGAGCAGTTCTTC. It translates to CAIRAQGARDHEQFF.

This clonotype came up once. A much larger clone differs by one base, so this may be a read error. The J gene is TRBJ2-5, the V gene TRBV6-2 or TRBV6-3, with 12 bases aligning to TRBD2. This CDR3 spans 17 amino acids. Germline values: CDR1 MNHEY, CDR2 SVGEGT. The trim removed 6 bases at V and 2 bases at J, leaving 10 bases unmatched. In nucleotides, the CDR3 is TGTGCCAGCAGGGAAAGACTAGCGGGGGCTACACAAGAGACCCAGTACTTC. Its translation: CASRERLAGATQETQYF.

In this sample, this clonotype turned up a few times. The chain has TRBV6-5 and TRBJ2-4, with D possibly being TRBD1 or TRBD2 (5 bases each). The J call may be faulty, since TRBJ2-7 better matches the DNA end. This CDR3 contains 11 residues. Germline CDR1 MNHEY, CDR2 SVGAGI. The CDR3 loop reads CASTRDHEQYF. DNA of the CDR3: TGTGCCAGCACCAGGGACCACGAGCAGTACTTC.

This chain connects TRBV6-1 to TRBJ1-1; D possibly corresponds to TRBD1 (6 bases). Germline-derived CDR1 and CDR2 are MNHNS and SASEGT. This CDR3 is 15 amino acids long. The ends were cut back, 1 base at V and 2 bases at J, with 11 bases in the middle. The CDR3 DNA reads TGTGCCAGCAGTGAAGTGATGGGGGCCAACACTGAAGCTTTCTTT. Its protein product is CASSEVMGANTEAFF.

The rearrangement links TRBV5-1 to TRBJ2-5, with D unclear. V was shortened by 2 bases and J by 5 bases, with 13 bases between the two germline ends. Germline V lookup: CDR1 SGHRS, CDR2 YFSETQ. The CDR3 is 14 residues long. CDR3 residues: CASSLDDGRETQYF. In DNA, the CDR3 is TGCGCCAGCAGCTTAGACGACGGGCGCGAGACCCAGTACTTC.

The chain recombines TRBV29-1 with TRBJ1-2; the D is unclear. The germline CDR1 and CDR2 sequences are SQVTM and ANQGSEA. The length of the CDR3 is 11 residues. The V and J ends lost 2 bases and 8 bases respectively, with 9 bases between them. CDR3 sequence: CSVELAGGYTF. The CDR3 DNA follows: TGCAGCGTTGAACTGGCGGGAGGCTACACCTTC.

V gene TRBV20-1 combines with J gene TRBJ1-5; 7 bases agree with TRBD1. With V trimmed by 5 bases and J by 4 bases, 5 bases remained unmatched. There are 13 residues in the CDR3. Germline V lookup: CDR1 DFQATT, CDR2 SNEGSKA (reference sequence). CDR3 protein: CSASGTANQPQHF. The CDR3 bases are TGCAGTGCTTCAGGGACAGCGAATCAGCCCCAGCATTTT.

This clonotype has more than one count but fewer than ten. The rearrangement uses TRBV3-1 and TRBJ2-1; 7 bases are shared with TRBD2. Germline V lookup: CDR1 LGHDT, CDR2 YNNKEL (reference sequence). The CDR3 covers 16 residues. V lost 0 bases, J lost 3 bases, and 5 bases stayed unmatched. CDR3 region: CASSQDLGGGYNEQFF. The CDR3 DNA follows: TGTGCCAGCAGCCAAGATCTAGGCGGGGGCTACAATGAGCAGTTCTTC.

This clonotype came up a few times. The V and J genes are TRBV21-1 and TRBJ2-5; TRBD1, the D gene given by the table, was not confirmed from the DNA. TRBV21-1 is classified as a pseudogene. There are 12 residues in the CDR3. The CDR3: CASSIRVQAQYF. As DNA, the CDR3 is TGTGCCAGCAGCATCAGGGTCCAGGCCCAGTACTTC.

In its sample, this clonotype was seen a few times. The gene calls are TRBV10-1 and TRBJ2-5; the D is unclear. V lost 3 bases and J 1 base, leaving 6 bases between the germline ends. The CDR3 runs to 13 residues. Looked up from germline, CDR1 is WNHNN and CDR2 is SYGVQD (reference sequence). CDR3 coding DNA: TGCGCCAGCAGTGACAATCTCCAAGAGACCCAGTACTTC. The encoded protein is CASSDNLQETQYF.

The J gene is TRBJ2-3, the V gene TRBV5-8; TRBD2 aligns across 8 bases. The CDR3 sequence is 15 residues long. The germline CDR1 and CDR2 sequences are SGHTS and YDEGEE. Losses at the gene ends were 4 bases for V and 6 bases for J; bases not matched to a gene: 10. This CDR3 reads CASSPGTRGSDTQYF. For the CDR3, the DNA is TGTGCCAGCAGCCCCGGGACTAGAGGTTCTGATACGCAGTATTTT.

The table lists this clonotype with a few counts. The J gene is TRBJ2-3, the V gene TRBV20-1; possibly TRBD2 for D (6 bases). Trimming removed 1 base from V and 1 base from J, with 15 bases in between. The germline gives CDR1 DFQATT, CDR2 SNEGSKA (reference sequence). The CDR3 runs 16 residues. The CDR3 DNA reads TGCAGTGCTAGAGTGGTGCATTGGGGGGGCACAGATACGCAGTATTTT. This codes for CSARVVHWGGTDTQYF.

The CDR3 nucleotides are TGCGCCAGCAGCTTGGATCCCGAGGGACTACACACTGAAGCTTTCTTT. As protein: CASSLDPEGLHTEAFF. The chain combines TRBV5-1 with TRBJ1-1, with D perhaps TRBD1 (5 bases). This CDR3 spans 16 amino acids. Germline V CDR1 and CDR2: SGHRS, YFSETQ. V dropped 0 bases and J dropped 3 bases, with 15 bases sitting between them.

The chain recombines TRBV25-1 with TRBJ1-4; a weak D match, TRBD1 (5 bases). V was shortened by 0 bases and J by 0 bases, with 11 bases between the two germline ends. CDR3 length: 17 amino acids. Germline CDR1 is MGHDK and CDR2 is SYGVNS. This CDR3 is CASSEYGARSTNEKLFF. Here the CDR3 DNA reads TGTGCCAGCAGTGAATACGGGGCTCGTTCAACTAATGAAAAACTGTTTTTT.

This clonotype was counted only a few times. V usage is TRBV9 and J usage is TRBJ1-2; 7 nucleotides agree with TRBD1. The ends lost 0 bases at V and 3 bases at J; junction bases unmatched: 8. The CDR3 has 16 amino acids. Germline CDR1 SGDLS, CDR2 YYNGEE. The CDR3 is CASSVAGDRDYYGYTF. CDR3 DNA sequence: TGTGCCAGCAGCGTAGCGGGGGACAGAGATTACTATGGCTACACCTTC.

V is TRBV4-1 and J is TRBJ2-1; TRBD1 is a possible D gene (5 bases). The CDR3 is 13 amino acids. Trimming took 0 bases from V and 13 from J, leaving 13 bases between them. Germline CDR1 and CDR2: MGHRA and YSYEKL. The CDR3 DNA is TGCGCCAGCAGCCAAGATCTCCTAGGGGTACAGTTCTTC. It specifies CASSQDLLGVQFF.

This clonotype was picked up a small number of times. V and J are TRBV4-1 and TRBJ1-1, with 8 bases that match TRBD1. CDR1 and CDR2 from the germline V gene are MGHRA and YSYEKL. V gave up 0 bases and J gave up 8 bases; unmatched junction bases: 11. This CDR3 comprises 16 residues. CDR3 sequence (DNA): TGCGCCAGCAGCCAAGATACAGGGGGGAGTAAGAGAGAAGCTTTCTTT. Its translation is CASSQDTGGSKREAFF.

V is TRBV3-1 and J is TRBJ2-3; 7 bases are a match to TRBD1. Germline V gene lookup returns CDR1 LGHDT and CDR2 YNNKEL (reference sequence). The CDR3 contains 14 residues. V shed 3 bases and J 5 bases; nucleotides not matched to a gene: 5. The CDR3: CASSHTGDGDTQYF. The CDR3 bases are TGTGCCAGCAGCCACACAGGGGACGGAGATACGCAGTATTTT.

This clonotype was observed a few times. The chain employs TRBV7-9 and TRBJ2-5; no reliable D call. The DNA matches TRBJ2-7 better at its end, which makes the J call doubtful. Per germline, CDR1 SEHNR and CDR2 FQNEAQ (reference sequence). This CDR3 is 16 amino acids long. CDR3 sequence (DNA): TGTGCCAGCAGCTTAGGGGCCGGCCAGGTCTATGACGAGCAGTACTTC. Protein: CASSLGAGQVYDEQYF.

This clonotype was seen only a few times. The genes are TRBV10-3 and TRBJ1-2; no reliable D call. Germline CDR1 is ENHRY and CDR2 is SYGVKD. V lost 3 bases and J 2 bases, leaving 16 bases between the germline ends. The CDR3 is 16 residues long. The CDR3 loop is CAISEGAATANYGYTF. The CDR3 DNA reads as TGTGCCATCAGTGAAGGTGCCGCTACGGCCAACTATGGCTACACCTTC.

This clonotype was seen only a few times. The chain combines TRBV4-2 with TRBJ2-2; TRBD1 is a possible D gene (6 bases). Germline values: CDR1 LGHNA, CDR2 YNFKEQ. V dropped 0 bases and J dropped 7 bases, with 15 bases sitting between them. The length of the CDR3 is 16 residues. CDR3 in amino acids: CASSQDLVGGSGELFF. DNA for the CDR3: TGTGCCAGCAGCCAAGATCTTGTAGGGGGAAGCGGGGAGCTGTTTTTT.

The chain links TRBV12-5 to TRBJ2-7, with a possible D match to TRBD1 (6 bases). Trimming removed 4 bases at V and 1 base at J, with 11 bases between. The CDR3 totals 14 residues. Germline CDR1 and CDR2: LGHNT and FRNRAP. This chain's CDR3 is CASGWDTRSYEQYF. For the CDR3, the DNA is TGTGCTAGTGGTTGGGACACCCGATCCTACGAGCAGTACTTC.